This TCR beta chain stems from a study of cytomegalovirus exposure and HLA in healthy donors. About the study: Researchers previously reported finding fewer than 120 million unique TCR beta sequences from 150 million to 200 million T cells.

The germline V gene encodes CDR1 LGHNA and CDR2 YSLEER. V was shortened by 0 bases and J by 4 bases, with 12 bases between the two germline ends. The CDR3 is 15 residues long. This PCR relied on a set of 60 Vbeta primers and 13 Jbeta primers. Clones were sequenced by immunoSEQ multiplex PCR, and TCRdb holds only the in-frame ones, with some missing. The repertoire holds roughly 190,000 clones, about four fifths seen once, with less than 2.5% in the top ten. Details on this clone: Its antigen is currently unknown.

Overall study results and limits: Later findings reportedly placed an Asian-associated ancestry cluster below the roughly 730-donor mean for N-insertions.

Sequencing used PBMCs. This rearrangement joins TRBV4-3 to TRBJ2-5, with D perhaps matching TRBD2 (5 bases). This TCR was recovered from a woman in her forties or fifties in good health and CMV-seronegative. CDR3 sequence reads: CASSQEGLAGETQYF. The CDR3 DNA sequence: TGCGCCAGCAGCCAAGAGGGCCTAGCTGGAGAGACCCAGTACTTC.